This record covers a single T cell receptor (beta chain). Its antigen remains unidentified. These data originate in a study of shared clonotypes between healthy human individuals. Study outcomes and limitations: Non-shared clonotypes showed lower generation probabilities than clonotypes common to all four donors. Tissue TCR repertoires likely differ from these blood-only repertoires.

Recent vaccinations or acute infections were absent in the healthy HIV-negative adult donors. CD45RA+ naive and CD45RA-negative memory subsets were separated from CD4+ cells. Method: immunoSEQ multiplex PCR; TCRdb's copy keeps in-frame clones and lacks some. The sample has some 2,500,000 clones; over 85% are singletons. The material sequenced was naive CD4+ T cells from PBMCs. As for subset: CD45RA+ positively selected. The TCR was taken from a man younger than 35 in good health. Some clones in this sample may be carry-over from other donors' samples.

CDR3 DNA sequence: TGTGCCAGCAGCCTAGCGGTCCTGAGCGGCACAGATACGCAGTATTTT. As protein: CASSLAVLSGTDTQYF. The V and J genes are TRBV5-5 and TRBJ2-3, with 7 bases lining up with TRBD2. Trimming at V came to 4 bases and at J to 1 base, leaving 9 bases not matched to a gene. Germline-derived CDR1 and CDR2 are SGHKS and YYEKEE (reference sequence). The CDR3 spans 16 residues.